A selection of T cell receptor beta chains follows, all from one sample in a study of blood T cell repertoires in COVID-19. Repertoires were generated with immunoSEQ multiplex PCR, while TCRdb's copy carries only in-frame clones and drops some. The table has approximately 300,000 clones, 90% seen once. Specimen: peripheral blood. All receptors derive from a woman in her thirties with COVID-19, enrolled during active disease. The CDR3 runs from the conserved cysteine through the conserved F or W. Each record gives: J gene, clone size, D gene, V gene, CDR3 DNA, CDR3 protein. D genes are given only for firm matches. Rows give clone size only sometimes, using once, few, many, or a class for an expanded clone.

TRBJ2-7,few,TRBD2,TRBV10-1,TGCGCCAGCAGCAGCGGGGACTACGAGCAGTACTTC,CASSSGDYEQYF
TRBJ1-4,NA,NA,TRBV28,TGTGCCAGCAGTTCCCGGCGTTTAGGGGATGAAAAACTGTTTTTT,CASSSRRLGDEKLFF
TRBJ1-6,NA,TRBD1,TRBV28,TGTGCCAGCAGTTTCTCGGACAGGGTAAATTCACCCCTCCACTTT,CASSFSDRVNSPLHF
TRBJ2-7,NA,NA,TRBV7-8,TGTGCCAGCAGCTCCCAGGCCCCGGGGGAGCAGTACTTC,CASSSQAPGEQYF
TRBJ1-4,few,NA,TRBV14,TGTGCCAGCAGCCAGACGGCAGCGGGGAATGAAAAACTGTTTTTT,CASSQTAAGNEKLFF
TRBJ2-2,NA,NA,TRBV21-1,TGTGCCAGCAGCCCCAACGATAGTAGGGGACTAGCGGGAGATCGTGACACCGGGGAGCTGTTTTTT,CASSPNDSRGLAGDRDTGELFF
TRBJ1-1,NA,NA,TRBV3-1/TRBV3-2,TGTGCCAGCAGCCAAGTCGGGGGGCACACTGAAGCTTTCTTT,CASSQVGGHTEAFF
TRBJ2-1,NA,NA,TRBV5-1,TGCGCCAGCAGCTTTGTGGAGAGCAATGAGCAGTTCTTC,CASSFVESNEQFF
TRBJ1-2,NA,TRBD1,TRBV28,TGTGCCAGCAGACCCGGACAGGGGACCTATGGCTACACCTTC,CASRPGQGTYGYTF
TRBJ2-6,NA,NA,TRBV27,TGTGCCAGCAGTTCGTTCCCTGGGGCCAACGTCCTGACTTTC,CASSSFPGANVLTF
TRBJ1-6,NA,TRBD1,TRBV5-1,TGCGCCAGCAGCTTGGGACAGGGAGGTAATTCACCCCTCCACTTT,CASSLGQGGNSPLHF
TRBJ2-7,once,NA,TRBV2,TGTGCCAGCAGTGAAGCTGGTCAGGGGACCTACGAGCAGTACTTC,CASSEAGQGTYEQYF
TRBJ2-5,NA,TRBD1,TRBV27,TGTGCCAGCAGCTCCGGGACAGGGAGACAAGAGACCCAGTACTTC,CASSSGTGRQETQYF
TRBJ2-3,NA,TRBD2,TRBV5-1,TGCGCCAGCAGCACCGGGACTAGCGGCAGCACAGATACGCAGTATTTT,CASSTGTSGSTDTQYF
TRBJ2-3,once,TRBD2,TRBV28,TGTGCCACTACTAGCGGGAGAGCTGATACGCAGTATTTT,CATTSGRADTQYF
TRBJ2-4,NA,NA,TRBV5-6,TGTGCCAGCAGCTTGAATAGAGCCAAAAACATTCAGTACTTC,CASSLNRAKNIQYF
TRBJ1-4,NA,TRBD1,TRBV11-2,TGTGCCAGCAGCTTCGCCCGGGACAGGGAAGATGAAAAACTGTTTTTT,CASSFARDREDEKLFF
TRBJ2-7,NA,NA,TRBV28,TGTGCCAGCAGTTTCGACGGGGAATACGAGCAGTACTTC,CASSFDGEYEQYF
TRBJ1-3,NA,NA,TRBV9,TGTGCCAGCAGCGAAATAGACAGTTTCGGAAACACCATATATTTT,CASSEIDSFGNTIYF
TRBJ1-5,NA,NA,TRBV6-5,TGTGCCAGCAGTTACCAACAGGGTTTCAATCAGCCCCAGCATTTT,CASSYQQGFNQPQHF
TRBJ2-7,NA,NA,TRBV11-2,TGTGCCAGCAGCTTAGACCCGAGCGACTACGAGCAGTACTTC,CASSLDPSDYEQYF
TRBJ2-5,NA,NA,TRBV7-9,TGTGCCAGCAGCTTAGGAGGACAGTCCCAAGAGACCCAGTACTTC,CASSLGGQSQETQYF
TRBJ2-7,NA,NA,TRBV6-6,TGTGCCAGCAGTTACTCGTTTAATAGCCGGAATAACGAGCAGTACTTC,CASSYSFNSRNNEQYF
TRBJ2-5,NA,TRBD2,TRBV6-2/TRBV6-3,TGTGCCAGCAGTATTTGGCGGGAGAGGCGAGAGACCCAGTACTTC,CASSIWRERRETQYF
TRBJ2-7,NA,TRBD2,TRBV19,TGTGCCAGTAGTCCAAGGGTGGCGGGAGCCCACGAGCAGTACTTC,CASSPRVAGAHEQYF
TRBJ2-3,NA,TRBD1,TRBV2,TGTGCCAGCAGCCCCGACAGGGCCGATACGCAGTATTTT,CASSPDRADTQYF
TRBJ2-2,NA,NA,TRBV11-2,TGTGCCAGCAGCCCAGATTGGCAAAACACCGGGGAGCTGTTTTTT,CASSPDWQNTGELFF
TRBJ2-1,NA,TRBD1,TRBV9,TGTGCCAGCAGCGTAGAAGGGGGCCGAGGCTATGAGCAGTTCTTC,CASSVEGGRGYEQFF
TRBJ2-7,NA,TRBD2,TRBV5-1,TGCGCCAGCAGCTGGGGTACCCCGGGACTAGCGGTCGCAAAGTACTTC,CASSWGTPGLAVAKYF
TRBJ1-2,NA,TRBD1,TRBV5-1,TGCGCCAGCAGCGAACAGGGGGCCAGCTATGGCTACACCTTC,CASSEQGASYGYTF
TRBJ2-7,NA,TRBD2,TRBV19,TGTGCCAGTAGTCCAAGAGGACTAGCGGGATCCGAGCAGTACTTC,CASSPRGLAGSEQYF
TRBJ1-5,NA,TRBD1,TRBV2,TGTGCCAGCAGCGAAAGACAGGGACTTCAGCCCCAGCATTTT,CASSERQGLQPQHF
TRBJ2-2,once,TRBD1,TRBV24-1,TGTGCCACCAGTGAATGGGACAGGGGTCCTGCCGGGGAGCTGTTTTTT,CATSEWDRGPAGELFF
TRBJ2-1,NA,TRBD2,TRBV2,TGTGCCAGCGGTAGCGGGAGAGGCGATGAGCAGTTCTTC,CASGSGRGDEQFF